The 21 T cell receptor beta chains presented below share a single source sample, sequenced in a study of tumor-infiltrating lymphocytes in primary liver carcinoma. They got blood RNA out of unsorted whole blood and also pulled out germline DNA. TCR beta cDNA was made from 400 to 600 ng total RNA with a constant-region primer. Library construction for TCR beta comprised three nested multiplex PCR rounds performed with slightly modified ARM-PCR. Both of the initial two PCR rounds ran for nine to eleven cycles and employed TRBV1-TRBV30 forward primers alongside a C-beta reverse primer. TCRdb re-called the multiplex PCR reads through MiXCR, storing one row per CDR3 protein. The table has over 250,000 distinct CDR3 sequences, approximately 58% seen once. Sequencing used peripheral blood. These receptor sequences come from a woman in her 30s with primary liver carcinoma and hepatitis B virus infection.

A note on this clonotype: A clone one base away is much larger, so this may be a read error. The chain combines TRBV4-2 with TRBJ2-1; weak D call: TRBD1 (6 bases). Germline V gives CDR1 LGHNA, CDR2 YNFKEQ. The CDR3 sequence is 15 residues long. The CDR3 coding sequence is TGTGCCGGCAGCCAGCTGGCATGGGGGCTCGGTGAGCAGTTCTTC. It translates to CAGSQLAWGLGEQFF.

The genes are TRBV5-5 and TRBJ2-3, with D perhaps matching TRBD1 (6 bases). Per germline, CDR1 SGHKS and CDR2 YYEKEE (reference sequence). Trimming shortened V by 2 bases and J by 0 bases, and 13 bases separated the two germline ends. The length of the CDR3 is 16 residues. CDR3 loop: CASSFVGALSTDTQYF. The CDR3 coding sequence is TGTGCCAGCAGCTTCGTGGGGGCCCTAAGCACAGATACGCAGTATTTT.

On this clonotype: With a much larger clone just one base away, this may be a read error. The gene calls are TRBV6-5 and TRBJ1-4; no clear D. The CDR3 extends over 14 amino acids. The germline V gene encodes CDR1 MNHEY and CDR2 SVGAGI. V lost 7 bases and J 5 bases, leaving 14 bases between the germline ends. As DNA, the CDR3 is TGTGCCAGCACTTCCCGCGAAACGAATGAAAAACTGTTTTTT. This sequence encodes CASTSRETNEKLFF.

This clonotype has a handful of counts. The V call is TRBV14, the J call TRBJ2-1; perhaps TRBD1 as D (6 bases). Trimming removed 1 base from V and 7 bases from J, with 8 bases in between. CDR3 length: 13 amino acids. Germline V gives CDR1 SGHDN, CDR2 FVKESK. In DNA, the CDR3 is TGTGCCAGCAGCCAAGCAACAGGGAATGAGCAGTTCTTC. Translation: CASSQATGNEQFF.

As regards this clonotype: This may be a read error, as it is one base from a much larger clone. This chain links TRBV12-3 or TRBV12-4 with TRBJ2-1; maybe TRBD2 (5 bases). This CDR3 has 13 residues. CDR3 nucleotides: TGTGCCAGCAGCAGCGGTTTTTACAATGGGCAGTTCTTC. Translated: CASSSGFYNGQFF.

CDR3 DNA sequence: TGTACTAGCAATTACGGTCGGGAAACAGATACGCAGTATTTT. Residues: CTSNYGRETDTQYF. This chain links TRBV6-6 with TRBJ2-3; the D gene is possibly TRBD2 (6 bases). CDR3 size: 14 residues. Germline assignment: CDR1 MNHNY and CDR2 SVGAGI (reference sequence).

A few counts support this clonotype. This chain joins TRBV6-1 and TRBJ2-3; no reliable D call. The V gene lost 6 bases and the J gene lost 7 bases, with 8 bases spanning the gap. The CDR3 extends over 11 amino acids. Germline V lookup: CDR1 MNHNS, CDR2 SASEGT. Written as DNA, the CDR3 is TGTGCCAGCAGAGATTTCTATACGCAGTATTTT. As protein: CASRDFYTQYF.

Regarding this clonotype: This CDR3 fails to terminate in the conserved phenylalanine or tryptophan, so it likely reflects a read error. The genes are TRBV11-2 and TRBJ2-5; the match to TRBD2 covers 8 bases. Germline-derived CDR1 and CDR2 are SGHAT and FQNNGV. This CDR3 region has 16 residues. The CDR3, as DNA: TGTGCCAACAGCTTAGGAAGGACTAGCAGCCTCGGGACCCAGTACCTC. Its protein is CANSLGRTSSLGTQYL.

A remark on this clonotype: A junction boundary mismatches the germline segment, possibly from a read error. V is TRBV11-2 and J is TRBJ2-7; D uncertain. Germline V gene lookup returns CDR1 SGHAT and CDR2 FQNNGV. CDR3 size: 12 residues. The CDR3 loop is CANSLKRYVQYF. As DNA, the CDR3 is TGTGCCAACAGCTTGAAGAGGTACGTACAGTACTTC.

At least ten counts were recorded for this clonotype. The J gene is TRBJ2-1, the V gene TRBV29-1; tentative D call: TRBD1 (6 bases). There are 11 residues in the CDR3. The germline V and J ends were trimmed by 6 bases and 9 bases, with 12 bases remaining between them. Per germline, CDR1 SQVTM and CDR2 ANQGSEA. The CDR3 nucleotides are TGCAGCGTGCTTGGGGGCCCTGAGCAGTTCTTC. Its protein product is CSVLGGPEQFF.

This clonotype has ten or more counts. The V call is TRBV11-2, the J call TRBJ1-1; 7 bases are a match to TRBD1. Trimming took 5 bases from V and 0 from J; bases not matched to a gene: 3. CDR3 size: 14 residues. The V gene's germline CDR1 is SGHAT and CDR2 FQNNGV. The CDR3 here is CASSPTGMNTEAFF. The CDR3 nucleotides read TGTGCCAGCAGCCCGACAGGGATGAACACTGAAGCTTTCTTT.

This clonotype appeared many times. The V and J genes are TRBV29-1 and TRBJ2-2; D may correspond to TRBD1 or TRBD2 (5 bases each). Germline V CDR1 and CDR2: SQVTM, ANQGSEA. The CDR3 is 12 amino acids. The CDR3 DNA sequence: TGCACCGCCCTCCAGGGACCCGGGGAGCTGTTTTTT. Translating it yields CTALQGPGELFF.

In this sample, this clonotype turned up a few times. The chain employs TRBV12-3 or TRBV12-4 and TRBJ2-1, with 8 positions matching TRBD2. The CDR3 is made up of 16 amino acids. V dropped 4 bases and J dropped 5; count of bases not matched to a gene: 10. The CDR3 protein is CASSYRLAWRNNEQFF. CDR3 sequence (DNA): TGTGCCAGCAGTTACCGACTAGCGTGGCGGAACAATGAGCAGTTCTTC.

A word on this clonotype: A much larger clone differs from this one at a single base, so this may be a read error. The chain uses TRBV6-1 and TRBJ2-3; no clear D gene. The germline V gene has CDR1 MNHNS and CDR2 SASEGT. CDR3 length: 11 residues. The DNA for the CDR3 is TGTGCCAGCAATCCCCCTGATATGCAGTATTTT. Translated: CASNPPDMQYF.

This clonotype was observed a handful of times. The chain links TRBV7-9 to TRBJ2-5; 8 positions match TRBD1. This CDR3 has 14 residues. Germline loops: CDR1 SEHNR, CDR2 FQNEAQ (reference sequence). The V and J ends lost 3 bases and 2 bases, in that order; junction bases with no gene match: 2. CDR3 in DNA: TGTGCCAGCAGCTTCGGGGACAGGCAAGAGACCCAGTACTTC. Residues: CASSFGDRQETQYF.

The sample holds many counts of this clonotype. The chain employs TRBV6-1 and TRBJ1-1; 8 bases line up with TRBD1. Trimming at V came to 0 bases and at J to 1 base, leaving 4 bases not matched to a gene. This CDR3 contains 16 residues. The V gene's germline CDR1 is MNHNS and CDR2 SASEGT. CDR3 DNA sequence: TGTGCCAGCAGTGAAGCCAGGGGGCAAGGGAACACTGAAGCTTTCTTT. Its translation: CASSEARGQGNTEAFF.

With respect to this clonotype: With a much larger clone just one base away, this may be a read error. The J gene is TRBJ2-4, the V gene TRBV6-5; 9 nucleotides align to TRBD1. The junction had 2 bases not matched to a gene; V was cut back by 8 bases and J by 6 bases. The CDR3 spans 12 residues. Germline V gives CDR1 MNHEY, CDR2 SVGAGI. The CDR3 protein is CASETGGNIQYF. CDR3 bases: TGTGCCAGCGAGACAGGGGGAAACATTCAGTACTTC.

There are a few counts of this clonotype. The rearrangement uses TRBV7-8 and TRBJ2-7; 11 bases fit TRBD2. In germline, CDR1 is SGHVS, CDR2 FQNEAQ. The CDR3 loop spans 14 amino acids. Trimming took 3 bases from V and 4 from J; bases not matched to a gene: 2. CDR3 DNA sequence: TGTGCCAGCAGCTTGCGACTAGCGGGGTACGAGCAGTACTTC. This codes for CASSLRLAGYEQYF.

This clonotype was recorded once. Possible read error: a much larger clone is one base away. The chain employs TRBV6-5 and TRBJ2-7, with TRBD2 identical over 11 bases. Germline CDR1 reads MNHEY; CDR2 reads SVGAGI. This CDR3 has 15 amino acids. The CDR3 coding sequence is TGTGCCAGCAGTCACACTAGCGGGAGCTCCCACGAGCAGTACTTC. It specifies CASSHTSGSSHEQYF.

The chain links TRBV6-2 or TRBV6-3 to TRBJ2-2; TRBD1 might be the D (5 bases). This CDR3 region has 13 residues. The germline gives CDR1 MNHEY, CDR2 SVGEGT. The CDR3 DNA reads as TGTGACAGTGGACACGGACCCACCGGGGAGCTGTTTTTT. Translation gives CDSGHGPTGELFF.

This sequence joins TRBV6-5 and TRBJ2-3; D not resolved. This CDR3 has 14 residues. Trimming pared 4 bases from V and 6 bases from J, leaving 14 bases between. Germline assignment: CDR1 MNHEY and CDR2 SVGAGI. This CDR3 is CASSSEVGSDTQYF. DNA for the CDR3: TGTGCCAGCAGTTCTGAGGTGGGGTCTGATACGCAGTATTTT.